The entry below describes one T cell receptor (beta chain). At one end the junction does not follow the germline gene, possibly because of a read error. The data derive from a study of blood T cell repertoires in COVID-19. Study in general: Whether acute or convalescent, the COVID-19 samples came from the United States, Italy and Spain. The analysed material was cDNA or gDNA that came from T cells, B-cell-depleted T cells, or PBMCs.

The CDR3 is 15 residues long. Germline CDR1 is SGDLS and CDR2 is YYNGEE. Profiled with immunoSEQ multiplex PCR; TCRdb holds only in-frame clones, not every one. The sample holds some 140,000 clones, about 72% seen once. The specimen was peripheral blood. The chain employs TRBV9 and TRBJ2-3; 13 bases are a match to TRBD2. The receptor comes from a man aged 55-75 years who had recovered from COVID-19. The CDR3 sequence: CARSVLLAGGDTQYF. The CDR3 bases are TGTGCCCGCAGCGTATTACTAGCGGGGGGGGATACGCAGTATTTT.